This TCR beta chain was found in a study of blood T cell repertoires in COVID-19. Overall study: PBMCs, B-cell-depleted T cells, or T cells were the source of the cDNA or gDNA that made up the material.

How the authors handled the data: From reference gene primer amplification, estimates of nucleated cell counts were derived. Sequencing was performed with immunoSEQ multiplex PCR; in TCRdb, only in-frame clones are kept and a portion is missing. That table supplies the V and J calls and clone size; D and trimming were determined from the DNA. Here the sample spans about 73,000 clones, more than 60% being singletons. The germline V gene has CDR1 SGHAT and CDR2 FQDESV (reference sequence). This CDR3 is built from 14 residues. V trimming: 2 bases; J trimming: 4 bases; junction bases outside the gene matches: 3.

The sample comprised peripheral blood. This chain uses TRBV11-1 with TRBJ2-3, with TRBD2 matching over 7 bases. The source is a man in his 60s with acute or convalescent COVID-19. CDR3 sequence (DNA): TGTGCCAGCAGCTTAAGCCGGGGGGCAGATACGCAGTATTTT. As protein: CASSLSRGADTQYF.